One sample yielded the 18 T cell receptor beta chains listed below, sequenced in a study of blood T cell repertoires in COVID-19. The assay was immunoSEQ multiplex PCR, and TCRdb's table has in-frame clones only and misses some. The sample contains 220,000 or so clones, less than 85% of which appear only once. The sample consisted of peripheral blood. The source is a woman between 65 and 79 years old with acute or convalescent COVID-19.

This clone was recorded a few times. The chain recombines TRBV19 with TRBJ2-1; 12 bases are shared with TRBD2. The J segment lost 7 bases and the V segment lost 3 bases, leaving 10 bases of the junction unmatched. Per the germline V gene, CDR1 is LNHDA and CDR2 is SQIVND (reference sequence). This CDR3 comprises 17 residues. CDR3: CASSIMLAGGPRNEQFF. In nucleotides, the CDR3 is TGTGCCAGTAGTATTATGCTAGCGGGAGGGCCGCGGAATGAGCAGTTCTTC.

V usage is TRBV5-1 and J usage is TRBJ1-4, with 7 bases fitting TRBD1. Germline CDR1 and CDR2: SGHRS and YFSETQ. The CDR3 is made up of 14 amino acids. The V segment lost 4 bases and the J segment 6 bases; nucleotides outside the gene matches: 6. CDR3 bases: TGCGCCAGCAGCAACAGACAGGGAGATGAAAAACTGTTTTTT. Translation gives CASSNRQGDEKLFF. The variable domain in full, with the rest retrieved from reference TRBV5-1 and TRBJ1-4, is KAGVTQTPRYLIKTRGQQVTLSCSPISGHRSVSWYQQTPGQGLQFLFEYFSETQRNKGNFPGRFSGRQFSNSRSEMNVSTLELGDSALYLCASSNRQGDEKLFFGSGTQLSVL.

This clone has only one observation. The chain carries TRBV5-1 and TRBJ2-7, with a tentative D call TRBD2 (5 bases). The CDR3 is 14 residues long. Trimming cost V 2 bases and J 3 bases, with 12 bases left between them. The germline V gene encodes CDR1 SGHRS and CDR2 YFSETQ. This chain's CDR3 is CASSLEGSGYEQYF. The CDR3 nucleotides read TGCGCCAGCAGCTTAGAGGGATCGGGCTACGAGCAGTACTTC.

V gene TRBV14 combines with J gene TRBJ2-1, with no clear D. Trimming left V 1 base short and J 4 bases short, with 17 bases between. In germline, CDR1 is SGHDN, CDR2 FVKESK. The CDR3 covers 17 residues. CDR3: CASSQGARPASYNEQFF. CDR3 bases: TGTGCCAGCAGCCAAGGAGCCCGCCCTGCCTCATACAATGAGCAGTTCTTC.

This clone was counted between two and nine times. This rearrangement joins TRBV10-1 to TRBJ2-4; 7 nucleotides line up with TRBD1. The CDR3 spans 14 residues. The germline gives CDR1 WNHNN, CDR2 SYGVQD (reference sequence). V trimming: 4 bases; J trimming: 6 bases; junction bases outside the gene matches: 6. CDR3 bases: TGCGCCAGCAGTGCTTGGACAGGTCGAAACATTCAGTACTTC. Its translation is CASSAWTGRNIQYF.

The chain has TRBV2 and TRBJ2-1; TRBD1 matches at 8 bases. The CDR3 is made up of 13 amino acids. The germline gives CDR1 SNHLY, CDR2 FYNNEI. Trimming cost V 10 bases and J 7 bases; bases outside gene matches: 9. CDR3 loop: CATLWTGWNEQFF. The CDR3 coding sequence is TGTGCCACCCTTTGGACAGGGTGGAATGAGCAGTTCTTC.

The rearrangement links TRBV25-1 to TRBJ1-1; D is uncertain. Trimming took off 6 bases at V and 2 bases at J, with 7 bases between the two ends. Germline CDR1 is MGHDK and CDR2 is SYGVNS. The CDR3 contains 12 residues. The CDR3 here is CASRGVNTEAFF. Written as DNA, the CDR3 is TGTGCCAGCAGGGGAGTAAACACTGAAGCTTTCTTT.

The chain recombines TRBV7-8 with TRBJ2-5; perhaps TRBD1 as D (7 bases). CDR1 is SGHVS, CDR2 FQNEAQ, per germline. The CDR3 length is 15 residues. Trimming stripped 6 bases from V and 1 base from J, with 15 bases between. The CDR3 region has the DNA TGTGCCAGCAGATCAGGGGGGACGGCCCAAGAGACCCAGTACTTC. This translates into CASRSGGTAQETQYF.

The chain joins TRBV10-3 to TRBJ2-5; 7 bases agree with TRBD2. The CDR3 is 13 amino acids. Per germline, CDR1 ENHRY and CDR2 SYGVKD. After removal of 5 bases from V and 4 bases from J, the junction contained 4 bases not matched to a gene. CDR3 sequence (DNA): TGTGCCATCAGTAGGGACTATCGAGAGACCCAGTACTTC. This translates into CAISRDYRETQYF.

V gene TRBV9 combines with J gene TRBJ1-1; TRBD1 matches at 10 bases. The CDR3 runs to 14 residues. Germline assignment: CDR1 SGDLS and CDR2 YYNGEE. The V and J ends lost 4 bases and 7 bases, in that order; junction bases with no gene match: 7. The CDR3 coding sequence is TGTGCCAGCAGCCCGCCGGACAGGGGGGGTGAAGCTTTCTTT. It is translated as CASSPPDRGGEAFF. Together with reference TRBV9 and TRBJ1-1, the CDR3 gives the full variable domain: DSGVTQTPKHLITATGQRVTLRCSPRSGDLSVYWYQQSLDQGLQFLIQYYNGEERAKGNILERFSAQQFPDLHSELNLSSLELGDSALYFCASSPPDRGGEAFFGQGTRLTVV.

V is TRBV9 and J is TRBJ2-3; D ambiguous. CDR3 size: 17 residues. Germline loops: CDR1 SGDLS, CDR2 YYNGEE. Deletions cut 0 bases from V and 1 base from J, with 15 bases between. CDR3 in DNA: TGTGCCAGCAGCGTAGGAGACACTTCATGGGGCACAGATACGCAGTATTTT. Protein sequence: CASSVGDTSWGTDTQYF. Looking up the rest from reference TRBV9 and TRBJ2-3 gives the full variable domain: DSGVTQTPKHLITATGQRVTLRCSPRSGDLSVYWYQQSLDQGLQFLIQYYNGEERAKGNILERFSAQQFPDLHSELNLSSLELGDSALYFCASSVGDTSWGTDTQYFGPGTRLTVL.

This chain connects TRBV28 to TRBJ2-7; 7 bases are a match to TRBD2. The germline gives CDR1 MDHEN, CDR2 SYDVKM. The CDR3 contains 15 residues. V was clipped by 1 base and J by 4 bases; unmatched bases: 7. This CDR3 reads CASSLFRGSRYEQYF. In DNA, the CDR3 is TGTGCCAGCAGTTTATTCCGCGGGAGTAGGTACGAGCAGTACTTC.

The chain has TRBV4-1 and TRBJ2-1; maybe TRBD2 (6 bases). The CDR3 runs to 15 residues. Trimming removed 4 bases at V and 5 bases at J, with 15 bases between. CDR1 is MGHRA, CDR2 YSYEKL, per germline. The CDR3 reads CASSPRDLGDNEQFF. The DNA of the CDR3 is TGCGCCAGCAGCCCAAGGGACTTAGGAGACAATGAGCAGTTCTTC.

CDR3 DNA: TGCGCCAGCAGCCCCGGACCGGGAGGGGGCAACCAAGAGACCCAGTACTTC. The encoded protein is CASSPGPGGGNQETQYF. V is TRBV5-1 and J is TRBJ2-5; possible D gene TRBD2, 8 bases. V was trimmed by 4 bases and J by 0 bases, leaving 19 bases between them. Germline CDR1 reads SGHRS; CDR2 reads YFSETQ. The CDR3 is 17 residues long.

This clone has a handful of counts. The chain carries TRBV7-9 and TRBJ2-7; D possibly corresponds to TRBD2 (5 bases). V was clipped by 1 base and J by 4 bases, with 11 bases between them. The CDR3 extends over 14 amino acids. The germline V gene has CDR1 SEHNR and CDR2 FQNEAQ (reference sequence). In nucleotides, the CDR3 is TGTGCCAGCAGCTTAGGGTCTAGCAGGTACGAGCAGTACTTC. Translation: CASSLGSSRYEQYF.

This clone was counted once. This chain connects TRBV2 to TRBJ1-1, with D hard to call. The ends were cut back, 8 bases at V and 5 bases at J, with 9 bases in the middle. Germline V CDR1 and CDR2: SNHLY, FYNNEI. The CDR3 sequence is 11 residues long. CDR3 residues: CASGGGTEAFF. CDR3 DNA: TGTGCCAGCGGAGGAGGGACTGAAGCTTTCTTT.

This clone has just a few counts. The chain carries TRBV5-4 and TRBJ2-5; no clear D. This CDR3 is 14 amino acids long. Germline assignment: CDR1 SGHNT and CDR2 YYREEE (reference sequence). V was shortened by 0 bases and J by 5 bases, with 11 bases between the two germline ends. CDR3 DNA: TGTGCCAGCAGCTTGGACCCGCTACGGGAGACCCAGTACTTC. It specifies CASSLDPLRETQYF. The entire variable domain, with the rest obtained from reference TRBV5-4 and TRBJ2-5, is as follows: ETGVTQSPTHLIKTRGQQVTLRCSSQSGHNTVSWYQQALGQGPQFIFQYYREEENGRGNFPPRFSGLQFPNYSSELNVNALELDDSALYLCASSLDPLRETQYFGPGTRLLVL.

This chain uses TRBV6-5 with TRBJ2-7; tentatively, D is TRBD1 (7 bases). This CDR3 region has 15 residues. Germline loops: CDR1 MNHEY, CDR2 SVGAGI. The germline V and J ends were trimmed by 5 bases and 0 bases, with 14 bases remaining between them. The CDR3: CASSKTGTLSYEQYF. The CDR3 region has the DNA TGTGCCAGCAGTAAGACAGGGACTCTCTCCTACGAGCAGTACTTC.